The clone carrying this T cell receptor beta chain was counted a few times. The authors' processing: How many nucleated cells were present was estimated from reference gene primer amplification. Sequenced by immunoSEQ multiplex PCR; TCRdb stores in-frame clones only, minus some. The D gene and trimming were derived from the DNA, and the V and J assignments and clone size from that table. The sample yields some 110,000 clones, around 86% seen once. These data come from a study of blood T cell repertoires in COVID-19. Across the study: Collection of acute and convalescent COVID-19 samples took place in the United States, Italy and Spain. In each case, the material was cDNA or gDNA derived from T cells, B-cell-depleted T cells, or PBMCs.

Per germline, CDR1 LGHNT and CDR2 FRNRAP. The CDR3 runs to 14 residues. V shed 5 bases and J 9 bases; nucleotides not matched to a gene: 9. The receptor's source is a man aged 50 or older with acute or convalescent COVID-19. The sequenced sample consisted of peripheral blood. The chain has TRBV12-5 and TRBJ2-4, with 8 bases matching TRBD1. The CDR3: CASGTPGQAVIQYF. The CDR3 coding sequence is TGTGCTAGTGGTACCCCGGGACAGGCCGTCATTCAGTACTTC.